Each of the 30 T cell receptor beta chains below was sequenced from the same sample in a study of CD8 T cells in Susac syndrome. It was with random hexamers that 0.5 to 1 ug RNA was reverse transcribed. TCRdb reanalysed the immunoSEQ multiplex PCR reads using MiXCR and keeps one entry per CDR3 protein. The sample includes some 110,000 distinct CDR3 sequences, approximately 93% seen only once; the top ten take roughly 0.3%. Sample: CD8+ T cells from PBMCs. These receptors were obtained from a human donor with multiple sclerosis.

The chain links TRBV7-2 to TRBJ1-5; perhaps TRBD1 as D (5 bases). This CDR3 spans 13 amino acids. V was shortened by 6 bases and J by 4 bases, with 10 bases between the two germline ends. The germline CDR1 and CDR2 sequences are SGHTA and FQGNSA. Written as DNA, the CDR3 is TGTGCCAGCAGTGGGGACTGGAATCAGCCCCAGCATTTT. It translates to CASSGDWNQPQHF.

J is TRBJ2-1 and V is TRBV29-1; TRBD2 matches at 8 bases. The CDR3 length is 16 residues. Germline V gene lookup returns CDR1 SQVTM and CDR2 ANQGSEA. The V segment lost 1 base and the J segment 4 bases; nucleotides outside the gene matches: 9. The DNA of the CDR3 is TGCAGCGTTGAAGGGTTAGCGGGGTTCGTTTACAATGAGCAGTTCTTC. It yields the protein CSVEGLAGFVYNEQFF.

The V call is TRBV7-9, the J call TRBJ2-1; 7 bases agree with TRBD1. The CDR3 length is 15 residues. The trim removed 5 bases at V and 1 base at J, leaving 5 bases unmatched. Germline V gene data show CDR1 as SEHNR and CDR2 as FQNEAQ (reference sequence). In DNA, the CDR3 is TGTGCCAGCAGCAACAGGGGCAAGTCCTACAATGAGCAGTTCTTC. Its translation is CASSNRGKSYNEQFF. Looking up the rest from reference TRBV7-9 and TRBJ2-1 gives the full variable domain: DTGVSQNPRHKITKRGQNVTFRCDPISEHNRLYWYRQTLGQGPEFLTYFQNEAQLEKSRLLSDRFSAERPKGSFSTLEIQRTEQGDSAMYLCASSNRGKSYNEQFFGPGTRLTVL.

This chain connects TRBV4-1 to TRBJ2-7; TRBD1 matches at 7 bases. V trimming: 0 bases; J trimming: 5 bases; junction bases outside the gene matches: 7. Germline V lookup: CDR1 MGHRA, CDR2 YSYEKL. CDR3 length: 15 residues. This CDR3 is CASSQEDQGVDEQYF. CDR3 sequence (DNA): TGCGCCAGCAGCCAAGAAGACCAGGGGGTAGACGAGCAGTACTTC.

The chain couples TRBV6-1 to TRBJ1-1, with a weak D call TRBD1 (6 bases). V shed 8 bases and J shed 0 bases, with 13 bases lying between them. The CDR3 loop spans 14 amino acids. Germline assignment: CDR1 MNHNS and CDR2 SASEGT. For the CDR3, the DNA is TGTGCCAGCGTGCGCAGGGACATGAACACTGAAGCTTTCTTT. It specifies CASVRRDMNTEAFF.

This chain joins TRBV7-9 and TRBJ1-1; 9 bases agree with TRBD1. CDR3 size: 14 residues. CDR1 is SEHNR, CDR2 FQNEAQ, per germline (reference sequence). Trimming cost V 4 bases and J 6 bases; bases outside gene matches: 6. CDR3: CASSSGTGFSEAFF. In nucleotides, the CDR3 is TGTGCCAGCAGCTCCGGGACAGGGTTCTCTGAAGCTTTCTTT.

The chain couples TRBV12-3 or TRBV12-4 to TRBJ1-2; tentative D call: TRBD1 (5 bases). The CDR3 is made up of 15 amino acids. Trimming removed 10 bases at V and 4 bases at J, with 22 bases between. The DNA of the CDR3 is TGTGCCACGTATCGGGGGGGAGGCCTAAGCTATGGCTACACCTTC. Translation gives CATYRGGGLSYGYTF.

The chain is built from TRBV19 and TRBJ2-4; weak D call: TRBD2 (8 bases). Trimming pared 4 bases from V and 7 bases from J, leaving 17 bases between. CDR1 is LNHDA and CDR2 is SQIVND in the germline V gene (reference sequence). The length of the CDR3 is 15 residues. For the CDR3, the DNA is TGTGCCAGTAGTACCGGGGGGGGACAGTCGAACATTCAGTACTTC. Residues: CASSTGGGQSNIQYF.

The V and J genes are TRBV19 and TRBJ2-5, with a possible D match to TRBD2 (6 bases). The V gene's germline CDR1 is LNHDA and CDR2 SQIVND (reference sequence). The ends were cut back, 6 bases at V and 5 bases at J, with 19 bases in the middle. The CDR3 extends over 15 amino acids. CDR3: CASSRRRGVYETQYF. CDR3 coding DNA: TGTGCCAGTAGCCGTCGGAGGGGAGTTTACGAGACCCAGTACTTC.

V gene TRBV27 combines with J gene TRBJ2-3; no firm D call. Looked up from germline, CDR1 is MNHEY and CDR2 is SMNVEV (reference sequence). V was pared by 5 bases and J by 6 bases, with 9 bases between. This CDR3 region has 12 residues. The CDR3 here is CASSPQWDTQYF. The CDR3 nucleotides are TGTGCCAGCAGTCCCCAATGGGATACGCAGTATTTT.

The sample holds one count of this clonotype. The chain couples TRBV19 to TRBJ1-2, with D maybe TRBD1 (6 bases). This CDR3 has 13 residues. Germline CDR1 and CDR2: LNHDA and SQIVND (reference sequence). V lost 7 bases and J lost 6, with 15 bases in between. The CDR3, as DNA: TGTGCCAGTACCACGGGGGGCCCGGATGGCTACACCTTC. It specifies CASTTGGPDGYTF.

The rearrangement joins TRBV4-1 to TRBJ1-3; perhaps TRBD1 as D (5 bases). Trimming pared 1 base from V and 0 bases from J, leaving 10 bases between. The germline CDR1 and CDR2 sequences are MGHRA and YSYEKL. CDR3 length: 16 amino acids. CDR3 in amino acids: CASSQGDGFSGNTIYF. CDR3 bases: TGCGCCAGCAGCCAAGGGGACGGGTTCTCTGGAAACACCATATATTTT.

The chain uses TRBV14 and TRBJ2-1; the D gene could be TRBD1 or TRBD2 (6 bases each). Trimming left V 4 bases short and J 14 bases short, with 18 bases between. CDR3 length equals 13 residues. Germline V gene lookup returns CDR1 SGHDN and CDR2 FVKESK. CDR3 sequence reads: CASSPGLGGQEFF. CDR3 bases: TGTGCCAGCAGCCCCGGGCTTGGGGGGCAGGAGTTCTTC.

The chain is built from TRBV29-1 and TRBJ2-2, with D perhaps matching TRBD1 (5 bases). CDR1 and CDR2 from the germline V gene are SQVTM and ANQGSEA. The CDR3 contains 15 residues. V was trimmed by 0 bases and J by 4 bases, leaving 12 bases between them. Written as DNA, the CDR3 is TGCAGCGTTGAAGAAAGGGCAGGGTTCACCGGGGAGCTGTTTTTT. Protein product: CSVEERAGFTGELFF.

This rearrangement joins TRBV11-2 to TRBJ2-3, with 7 bases identical to TRBD1. This CDR3 spans 12 amino acids. Germline trimming cut 4 bases from V and 10 bases from J; bases unmatched to any gene: 5. CDR1 is SGHAT, CDR2 FQNNGV, per germline. In nucleotides, the CDR3 is TGTGCCAGCAGCTCTCCCGGGACAGCGCAGTATTTT. It codes for CASSSPGTAQYF.

The J gene is TRBJ2-3, the V gene TRBV7-6; TRBD2 aligns across 8 bases. V gave up 4 bases and J gave up 4 bases; unmatched junction bases: 4. The CDR3 consists of 14 residues. Germline-derived CDR1 and CDR2 are SGHVS and FNYEAQ. In DNA, the CDR3 is TGTGCCAGCAGCTCCGGACTAGCCTCAGATACGCAGTATTTT. It is translated as CASSSGLASDTQYF.

The chain is built from TRBV7-9 and TRBJ2-3; no definite D call. The CDR3 length is 15 residues. V lost 2 bases to trimming and J lost 0 bases, with 9 bases between them. Per germline, CDR1 SEHNR and CDR2 FQNEAQ (reference sequence). The CDR3 sequence: CASSLLGSSTDTQYF. The CDR3 DNA is TGTGCCAGCAGCTTACTCGGGTCTAGCACAGATACGCAGTATTTT.

The chain employs TRBV5-6 and TRBJ2-1; D remains ambiguous. With 4 bases removed from V and 6 bases from J, the gap between germline ends came to 8 bases. In germline, CDR1 is SGHDT, CDR2 YYEEEE. This CDR3 region has 12 residues. The CDR3 coding sequence is TGTGCCAGCAGCGACTCCCCCAATGAGCAGTTCTTC. It specifies CASSDSPNEQFF. Drawing the rest from reference TRBV5-6 and TRBJ2-1, the complete variable domain is DAGVTQSPTHLIKTRGQQVTLRCSPKSGHDTVSWYQQALGQGPQFIFQYYEEEERQRGNFPDRFSGHQFPNYSSELNVNALLLGDSALYLCASSDSPNEQFFGPGTRLTVL.

This clonotype was counted once. J is TRBJ2-7 and V is TRBV7-3, with D uncertain. V lost 3 bases to trimming and J lost 0 bases, with 12 bases between them. CDR3 length: 15 residues. CDR1 and CDR2 from the germline V gene are SGHTA and FQGTGA. The CDR3 bases are TGTGCCAGCAGCTTCGGGCCAGTGAGCTCCTACGAGCAGTACTTC. This sequence encodes CASSFGPVSSYEQYF.

V is TRBV15 and J is TRBJ2-7; D is undetermined. The CDR3 consists of 12 residues. Trimming shortened V by 0 bases and J by 5 bases, and 5 bases separated the two germline ends. The germline gives CDR1 LNHNV, CDR2 YYDKDF (reference sequence). The CDR3 DNA sequence: TGTGCCACCAGCAGAGATGAGGACGAGCAGTACTTC. Protein product: CATSRDEDEQYF.

This clonotype has just one count. The rearrangement uses TRBV28 and TRBJ2-1; tentatively, D is TRBD2 (5 bases). The CDR3 loop spans 17 amino acids. V gave up 4 bases and J gave up 0 bases, with 16 bases separating them. Germline loops: CDR1 MDHEN, CDR2 SYDVKM. CDR3 region: CASSSLPGMSSYNEQFF. CDR3 bases: TGTGCCAGCAGTTCGCTTCCGGGAATGAGCTCCTACAATGAGCAGTTCTTC.

The chain links TRBV6-1 to TRBJ2-6, with D uncertain. From germline, CDR1 is MNHNS and CDR2 SASEGT. V lost 5 bases, J lost 0 bases, and 17 bases lay in between. The CDR3 has 18 amino acids. CDR3: CASSPWVGPLSGANVLTF. DNA for the CDR3: TGTGCCAGCAGTCCCTGGGTGGGCCCCCTCTCTGGGGCCAACGTCCTGACTTTC.

The rearrangement links TRBV2 to TRBJ2-2; D is possibly TRBD1 or TRBD2 (5 bases each). The V gene's germline CDR1 is SNHLY and CDR2 FYNNEI. V shed 7 bases and J shed 8 bases, with 14 bases lying between them. CDR3 length equals 13 residues. The CDR3 loop reads CASNQRGAGELFF. The CDR3 region has the DNA TGTGCCAGCAACCAACGGGGCGCAGGGGAGCTGTTTTTT.

V and J are TRBV29-1 and TRBJ1-1; weak D call: TRBD1 (5 bases). CDR3 length: 13 residues. Germline assignment: CDR1 SQVTM and CDR2 ANQGSEA. The DNA for the CDR3 is TGCAGTCCTGGGCCAGGCGGGCAGGGTGAAGCTTTCTTT. Protein sequence: CSPGPGGQGEAFF.

The chain has TRBV28 and TRBJ1-2; D not resolved. Trimming stripped 4 bases from V and 6 bases from J, with 9 bases between. CDR1 is MDHEN, CDR2 SYDVKM, per germline. The CDR3 has 12 amino acids. The CDR3: CASSWTVDGYTF. The CDR3 region has the DNA TGTGCCAGCAGTTGGACCGTAGATGGCTACACCTTC.

The genes are TRBV29-1 and TRBJ2-3, with D perhaps matching TRBD2 (6 bases). Trimming cost V 4 bases and J 0 bases, with 11 bases left between them. CDR3 length: 14 amino acids. Germline CDR1 SQVTM, CDR2 ANQGSEA. In DNA form, the CDR3 reads TGCAGCGTTGTAAGCGGAGGGAGCACAGATACGCAGTATTTT. Amino acid sequence: CSVVSGGSTDTQYF.

The chain has TRBV5-1 and TRBJ2-7; D uncertain. This CDR3 is built from 12 residues. Trimming removed 0 bases from V and 3 bases from J, with 4 bases in between. Germline V lookup: CDR1 SGHRS, CDR2 YFSETQ. In DNA form, the CDR3 reads TGCGCCAGCAGCTTGGCCGTCTACGAGCAGTACGTC. This encodes CASSLAVYEQYV.

The rearrangement joins TRBV7-9 to TRBJ1-1; D remains ambiguous. CDR3 length: 15 amino acids. Trimming pared 2 bases from V and 5 bases from J, leaving 15 bases between. Germline CDR1 and CDR2: SEHNR and FQNEAQ (reference sequence). The CDR3 DNA reads TGTGCCAGCAGCTTAAAAGGCGGCGGTGGGACTGAAGCTTTCTTT. Amino acids: CASSLKGGGGTEAFF.

The genes are TRBV7-2 and TRBJ2-7; D is unresolved. CDR1 SGHTA and CDR2 FQGNSA come from the germline V gene. V lost 8 bases and J 1 base, leaving 12 bases between the germline ends. This CDR3 spans 13 amino acids. This CDR3 reads CASGSVESYEQYV. The DNA for the CDR3 is TGTGCCAGCGGCTCAGTTGAGTCCTACGAGCAGTACGTC.

The chain links TRBV7-9 to TRBJ1-5; TRBD1 is a possible D gene (6 bases). The CDR3 has 14 residues. V was clipped by 4 bases and J by 3 bases, with 10 bases between them. CDR1 and CDR2 (germline): SEHNR, FQNEAQ (reference sequence). CDR3 sequence reads: CASSYQGINQPQHF. The CDR3 coding sequence is TGTGCCAGCAGCTACCAGGGGATCAATCAGCCCCAGCATTTT.